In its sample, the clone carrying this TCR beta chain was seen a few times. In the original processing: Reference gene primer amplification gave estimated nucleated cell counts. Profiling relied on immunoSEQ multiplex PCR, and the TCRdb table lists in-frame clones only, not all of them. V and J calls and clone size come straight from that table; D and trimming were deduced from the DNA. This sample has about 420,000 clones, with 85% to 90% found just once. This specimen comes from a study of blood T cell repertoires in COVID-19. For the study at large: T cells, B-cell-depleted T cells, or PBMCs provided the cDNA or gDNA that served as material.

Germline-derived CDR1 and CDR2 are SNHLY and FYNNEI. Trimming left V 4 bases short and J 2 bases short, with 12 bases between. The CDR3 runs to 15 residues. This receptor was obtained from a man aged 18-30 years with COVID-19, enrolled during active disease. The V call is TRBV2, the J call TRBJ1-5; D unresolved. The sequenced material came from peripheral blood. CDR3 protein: CASSVEGSGNQPQHF. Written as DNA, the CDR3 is TGTGCCAGCAGTGTAGAAGGGAGTGGCAATCAGCCCCAGCATTTT. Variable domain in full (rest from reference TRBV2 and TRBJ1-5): EPEVTQTPSHQVTQMGQEVILRCVPISNHLYFYWYRQILGQKVEFLVSFYNNEISEKSEIFDDQFSVERPDGSNFTLKIRSTKLEDSAMYFCASSVEGSGNQPQHFGDGTRLSIL.